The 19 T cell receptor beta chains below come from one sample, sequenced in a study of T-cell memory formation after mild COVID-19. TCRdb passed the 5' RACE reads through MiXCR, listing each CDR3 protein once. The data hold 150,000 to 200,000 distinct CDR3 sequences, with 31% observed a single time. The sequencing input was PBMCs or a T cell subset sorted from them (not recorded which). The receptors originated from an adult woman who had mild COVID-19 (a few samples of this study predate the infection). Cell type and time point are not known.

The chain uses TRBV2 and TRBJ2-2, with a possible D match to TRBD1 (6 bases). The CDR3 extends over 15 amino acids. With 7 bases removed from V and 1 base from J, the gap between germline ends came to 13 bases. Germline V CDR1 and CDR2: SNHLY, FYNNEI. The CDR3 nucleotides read TGTGCCAGCACCTTGGACAGTTTGAACACCGGGGAGCTGTTTTTT. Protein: CASTLDSLNTGELFF.

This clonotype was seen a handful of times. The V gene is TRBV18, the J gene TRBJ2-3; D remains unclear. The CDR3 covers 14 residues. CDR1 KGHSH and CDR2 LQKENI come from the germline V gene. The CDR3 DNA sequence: TGTGGGTCGGAAGTACCACTTAGCACAGATACGCAGTATTTT. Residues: CGSEVPLSTDTQYF.

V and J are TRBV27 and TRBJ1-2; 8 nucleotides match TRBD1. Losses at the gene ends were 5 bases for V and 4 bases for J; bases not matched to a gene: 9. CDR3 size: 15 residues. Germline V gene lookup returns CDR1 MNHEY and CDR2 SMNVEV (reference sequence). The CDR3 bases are TGTGCCAGCAGTAATTGGACAGGGTACCTCTATGGCTACACCTTC. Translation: CASSNWTGYLYGYTF.

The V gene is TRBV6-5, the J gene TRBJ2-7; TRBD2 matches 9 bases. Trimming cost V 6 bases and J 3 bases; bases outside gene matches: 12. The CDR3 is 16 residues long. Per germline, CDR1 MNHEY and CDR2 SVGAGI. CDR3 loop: CASSPWGLAGHYEQYF. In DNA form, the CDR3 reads TGTGCCAGCAGCCCCTGGGGGCTAGCGGGACACTACGAGCAGTACTTC.

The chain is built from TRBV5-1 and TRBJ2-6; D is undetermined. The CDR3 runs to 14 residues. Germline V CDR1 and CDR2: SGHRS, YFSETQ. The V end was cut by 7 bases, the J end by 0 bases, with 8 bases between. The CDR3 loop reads CASHTGSGANVLTF. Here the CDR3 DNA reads TGCGCCAGCCATACGGGCTCTGGGGCCAACGTCCTGACTTTC.

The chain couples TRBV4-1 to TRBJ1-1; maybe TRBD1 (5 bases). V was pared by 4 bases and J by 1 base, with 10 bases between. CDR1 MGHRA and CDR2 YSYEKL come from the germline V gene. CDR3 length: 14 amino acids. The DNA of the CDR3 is TGCGCCAGCAGCCGAGGGACGGCGAACACTGAAGCTTTCTTT. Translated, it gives CASSRGTANTEAFF.

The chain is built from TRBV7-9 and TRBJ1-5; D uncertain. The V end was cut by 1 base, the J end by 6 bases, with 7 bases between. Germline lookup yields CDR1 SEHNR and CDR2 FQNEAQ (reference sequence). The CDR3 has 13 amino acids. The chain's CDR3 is CASSLVGFQPQHF. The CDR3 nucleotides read TGTGCCAGCAGCTTAGTGGGGTTTCAGCCCCAGCATTTT.

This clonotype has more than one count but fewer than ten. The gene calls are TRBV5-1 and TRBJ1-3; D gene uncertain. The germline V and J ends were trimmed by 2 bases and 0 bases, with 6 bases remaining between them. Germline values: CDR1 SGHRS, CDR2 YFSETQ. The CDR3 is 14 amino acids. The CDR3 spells CASSFGPSGNTIYF. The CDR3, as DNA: TGCGCCAGCAGCTTCGGCCCCTCTGGAAACACCATATATTTT.

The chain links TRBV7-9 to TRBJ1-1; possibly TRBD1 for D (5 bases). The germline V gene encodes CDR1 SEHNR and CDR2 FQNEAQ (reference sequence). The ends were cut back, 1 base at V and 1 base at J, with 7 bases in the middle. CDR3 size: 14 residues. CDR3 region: CASSLGGWNTEAFF. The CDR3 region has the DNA TGTGCCAGCAGCTTAGGGGGGTGGAACACTGAAGCTTTCTTT.

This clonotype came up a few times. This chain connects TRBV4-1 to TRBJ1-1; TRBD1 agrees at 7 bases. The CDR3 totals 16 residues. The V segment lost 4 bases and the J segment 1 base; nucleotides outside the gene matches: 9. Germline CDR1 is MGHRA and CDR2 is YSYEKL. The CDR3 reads CASSLGTAIANTEAFF. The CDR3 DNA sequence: TGCGCCAGCAGCCTCGGGACAGCCATAGCGAACACTGAAGCTTTCTTT.

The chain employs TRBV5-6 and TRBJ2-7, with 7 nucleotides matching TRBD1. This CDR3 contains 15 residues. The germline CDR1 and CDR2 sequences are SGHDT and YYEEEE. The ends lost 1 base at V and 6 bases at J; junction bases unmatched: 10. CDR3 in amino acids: CASSLFGLGGREQYF. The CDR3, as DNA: TGTGCCAGCAGCTTGTTCGGCCTAGGGGGCCGCGAGCAGTACTTC.

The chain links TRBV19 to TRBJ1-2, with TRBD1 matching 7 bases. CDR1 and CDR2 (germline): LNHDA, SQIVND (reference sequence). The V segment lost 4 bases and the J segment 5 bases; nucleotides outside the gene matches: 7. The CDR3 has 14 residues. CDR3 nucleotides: TGTGCCAGTAGTACCCCAGGGGGGCCTTATGGCTACACCTTC. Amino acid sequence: CASSTPGGPYGYTF.

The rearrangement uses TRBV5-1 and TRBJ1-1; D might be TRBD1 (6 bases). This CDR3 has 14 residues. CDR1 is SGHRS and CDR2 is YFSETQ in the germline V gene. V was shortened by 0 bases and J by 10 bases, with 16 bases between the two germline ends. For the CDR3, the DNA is TGCGCCAGCAGCTTGGGACAGGTTGAATCCGGAGCTTTCTTT. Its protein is CASSLGQVESGAFF.

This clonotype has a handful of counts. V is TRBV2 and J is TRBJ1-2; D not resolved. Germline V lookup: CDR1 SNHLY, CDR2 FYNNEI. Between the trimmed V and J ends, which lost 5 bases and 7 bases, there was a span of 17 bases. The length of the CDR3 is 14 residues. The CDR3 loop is CASSPGPKGIGYTF. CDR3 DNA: TGTGCCAGCAGTCCGGGCCCAAAGGGCATTGGCTACACCTTC. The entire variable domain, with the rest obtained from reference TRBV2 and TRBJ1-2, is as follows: EPEVTQTPSHQVTQMGQEVILRCVPISNHLYFYWYRQILGQKVEFLVSFYNNEISEKSEIFDDQFSVERPDGSNFTLKIRSTKLEDSAMYFCASSPGPKGIGYTFGSGTRLTVV.

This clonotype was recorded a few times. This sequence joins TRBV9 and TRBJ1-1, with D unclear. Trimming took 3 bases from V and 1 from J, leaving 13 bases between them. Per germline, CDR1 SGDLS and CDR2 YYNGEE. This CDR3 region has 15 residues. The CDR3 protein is CASSALQRANTEAFF. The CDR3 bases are TGTGCCAGCAGCGCCCTTCAAAGGGCGAACACTGAAGCTTTCTTT.

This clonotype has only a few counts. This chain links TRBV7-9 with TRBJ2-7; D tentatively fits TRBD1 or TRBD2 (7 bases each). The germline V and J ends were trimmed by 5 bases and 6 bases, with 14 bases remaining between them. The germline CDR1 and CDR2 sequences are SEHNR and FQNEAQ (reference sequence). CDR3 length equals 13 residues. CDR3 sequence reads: CASSPPGGAEQYF. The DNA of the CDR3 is TGTGCCAGCAGCCCGCCAGGGGGGGCCGAGCAGTACTTC.

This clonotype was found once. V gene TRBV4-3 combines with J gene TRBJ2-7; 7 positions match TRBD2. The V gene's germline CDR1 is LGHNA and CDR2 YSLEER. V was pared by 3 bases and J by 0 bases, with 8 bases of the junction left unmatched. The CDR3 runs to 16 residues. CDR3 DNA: TGCGCCAGCAGCCAGGGGATAGCGGGCCTCTCCTACGAGCAGTACTTC. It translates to CASSQGIAGLSYEQYF.

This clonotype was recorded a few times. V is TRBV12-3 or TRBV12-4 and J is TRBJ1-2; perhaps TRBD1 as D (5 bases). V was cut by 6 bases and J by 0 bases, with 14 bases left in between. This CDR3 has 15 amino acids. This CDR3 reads CASSLRGLANYGYTF. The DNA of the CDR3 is TGTGCCAGCAGCCTCCGGGGGTTAGCTAACTATGGCTACACCTTC.

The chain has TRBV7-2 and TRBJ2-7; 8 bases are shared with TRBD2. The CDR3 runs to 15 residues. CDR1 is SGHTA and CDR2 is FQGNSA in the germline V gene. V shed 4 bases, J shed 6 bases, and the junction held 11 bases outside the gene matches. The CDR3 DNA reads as TGTGCCAGCAGCTCCAGCGGGAGATTGGGTCTCGAGCAGTACTTC. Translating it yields CASSSSGRLGLEQYF.